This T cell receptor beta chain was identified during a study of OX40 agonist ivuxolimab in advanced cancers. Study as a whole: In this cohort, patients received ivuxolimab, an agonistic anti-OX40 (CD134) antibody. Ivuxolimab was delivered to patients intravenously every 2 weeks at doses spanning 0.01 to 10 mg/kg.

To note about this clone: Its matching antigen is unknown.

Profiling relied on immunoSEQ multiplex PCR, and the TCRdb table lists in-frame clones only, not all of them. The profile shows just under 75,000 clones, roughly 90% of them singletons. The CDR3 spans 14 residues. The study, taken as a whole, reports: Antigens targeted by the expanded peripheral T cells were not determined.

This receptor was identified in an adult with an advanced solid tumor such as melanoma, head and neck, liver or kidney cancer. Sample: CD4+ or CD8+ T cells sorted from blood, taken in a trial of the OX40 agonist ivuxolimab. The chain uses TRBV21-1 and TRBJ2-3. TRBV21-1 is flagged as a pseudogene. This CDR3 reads CASSKRHEVDTQYF. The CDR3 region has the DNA TGTGCCAGCAGCAAACGGCACGAAGTTGATACGCAGTATTTT.